The 24 T cell receptor beta chains given below trace back to one sample, sequenced in a study of lymphopenia after photon versus proton radiotherapy (dated by TCRdb to 2018 to 2020). Receptor libraries were prepared by the immunoSEQ multiplex PCR assay. The immuneACCESS repertoire file appears here via TCRdb, limited to in-frame rearrangements. These files lack a portion of the clones; in checked studies, under half of the deficit traces to unresolved V genes, and the cause of the others is not known. The sample table holds 24,000 or so clones, of which 75% to 90% were seen once. The top ten hold roughly a quarter of the sample. The sequences come from peripheral blood, collected from a patient treated with photon-based radiotherapy. The receptors come from a man aged 40-49 years with gastric cancer.

V gene TRBV7-8 combines with J gene TRBJ2-3; D might be TRBD2 (5 bases). The V end was cut by 5 bases, the J end by 3 bases, with 12 bases between. The V gene's germline CDR1 is SGHVS and CDR2 FQNEAQ. The CDR3 has 14 amino acids. The CDR3: CASSARVNTDTQYF. Here the CDR3 DNA reads TGTGCCAGCAGCGCGCGGGTAAATACAGATACGCAGTATTTT.

The chain carries TRBV11-2 and TRBJ2-7; D ambiguous. The germline CDR1 and CDR2 sequences are SGHAT and FQNNGV. The CDR3 spans 12 residues. V lost 5 bases and J 6 bases, leaving 11 bases between the germline ends. The CDR3 loop is CASSLQVGEQYF. CDR3 nucleotide sequence: TGTGCCAGCAGCCTCCAGGTAGGCGAGCAGTACTTC.

This chain links TRBV11-3 with TRBJ2-7; maybe TRBD1 (6 bases). The CDR3 runs 14 residues. V lost 1 base and J 5 bases, leaving 12 bases between the germline ends. Germline CDR1 and CDR2: SGHNT and YENEEA. The CDR3 here is CASSLAGGSHEQYF. DNA for the CDR3: TGTGCCAGCAGCTTAGCTGGGGGCAGCCACGAGCAGTACTTC.

The rearrangement uses TRBV19 and TRBJ1-5; perhaps TRBD1 as D (6 bases). V gave up 3 bases and J gave up 6 bases, with 18 bases separating them. The CDR3 covers 16 residues. Germline V CDR1 and CDR2: LNHDA, SQIVND (reference sequence). The CDR3, as DNA: TGTGCCAGTAGTATTTATGGGGACACGATAGTTCAGCCCCAGCATTTT. Protein sequence: CASSIYGDTIVQPQHF.

This rearrangement joins TRBV5-6 to TRBJ2-1; D is possibly TRBD2 (7 bases). The V and J ends lost 5 bases and 9 bases respectively, with 21 bases between them. Per germline, CDR1 SGHDT and CDR2 YYEEEE. CDR3 size: 15 residues. The CDR3 sequence is CASRSTGGPSFEQFF. In DNA form, the CDR3 reads TGTGCCAGCAGGTCGACCGGGGGGCCTTCCTTTGAGCAGTTCTTC.

The chain carries TRBV21-1 and TRBJ2-7; TRBD2, the table's D call, lacks a check against the DNA. TRBV21-1 is designated a pseudogene. The CDR3 is 13 amino acids. In nucleotides, the CDR3 is TGTGCCAACAGGGGGGGAAACTCCTACGAGCAGTACTTC. As protein: CANRGGNSYEQYF.

The chain links TRBV5-6 to TRBJ1-4, with D unresolved. V was clipped by 7 bases and J by 5 bases, with 12 bases between them. There are 13 residues in the CDR3. In germline, CDR1 is SGHDT, CDR2 YYEEEE. Here the CDR3 DNA reads TGTGCCAGCTCACAGCCTACGAATGAAAAACTGTTTTTT. As protein: CASSQPTNEKLFF.

In DNA form, the CDR3 reads TGTGCCAGCAGCCACAGAGGAGACACCATATATTTT. Encoded protein: CASSHRGDTIYF. The V and J genes are TRBV7-9 and TRBJ1-3; no reliable D call. Germline CDR1 reads SEHNR; CDR2 reads FQNEAQ (reference sequence). Trimming removed 5 bases from V and 8 bases from J, with 10 bases in between. The CDR3 length is 12 residues.

This chain joins TRBV1 and TRBJ2-5; the table's D call, TRBD1, has no DNA check behind it. TRBV1 is classified as a pseudogene. This CDR3 region has 18 residues. CDR3 residues: CTSSQDLGIRQGQETQYF. The CDR3 nucleotides read TGCACCAGCAGCCAAGACCTAGGGATCAGACAGGGCCAAGAGACCCAGTACTTC.

This clone was observed a few times. The V and J genes are TRBV10-1 and TRBJ2-5, with 14 positions matching TRBD2. CDR3 length: 14 amino acids. Germline V gene lookup returns CDR1 WNHNN and CDR2 SYGVQD (reference sequence). The V gene end was trimmed by 6 bases and the J gene end by 3 bases; junction bases not matched to a gene: 0. CDR3 residues: CASRGLAGEETQYF. In nucleotides, the CDR3 is TGCGCCAGCAGGGGACTAGCGGGAGAAGAGACCCAGTACTTC.

V and J are TRBV7-2 and TRBJ1-1; 8 positions agree with TRBD1. CDR3 length: 14 residues. With 5 bases clipped from V and 0 bases from J, the junction kept 2 bases outside the gene matches. Germline V gene sequence: CDR1 SGHTA, CDR2 FQGNSA. CDR3 DNA sequence: TGTGCCAGCAGCGCGGGACAGGTGAACACTGAAGCTTTCTTT. This sequence encodes CASSAGQVNTEAFF.

This clone was counted between two and nine times. The rearrangement links TRBV11-3 to TRBJ2-2; D is perhaps TRBD2 (5 bases). The CDR3 covers 15 residues. Per the germline V gene, CDR1 is SGHNT and CDR2 is YENEEA. Trimming removed 3 bases at V and 1 base at J, with 9 bases between. The CDR3 here is CASSLGDKNTGELFF. Written as DNA, the CDR3 is TGTGCCAGCAGCTTGGGAGACAAGAACACCGGGGAGCTGTTTTTT.

The V and J genes are TRBV5-4 and TRBJ1-6; D might be TRBD1 (5 bases). CDR1 and CDR2 (germline): SGHNT, YYREEE (reference sequence). Trimming took 3 bases from V and 0 from J, leaving 13 bases between them. This CDR3 is built from 17 residues. The CDR3 DNA is TGTGCCAGCAGCTCCCAAGGGGCAAGCTCCTATAATTCACCCCTCCACTTT. Amino acid sequence: CASSSQGASSYNSPLHF.

The chain has TRBV5-5 and TRBJ1-2, with TRBD1 matching over 7 bases. Per the germline V gene, CDR1 is SGHKS and CDR2 is YYEKEE (reference sequence). This CDR3 spans 16 amino acids. The V segment lost 0 bases and the J segment 4 bases; nucleotides outside the gene matches: 9. The CDR3 here is CASSLERQGVGYGYTF. CDR3 bases: TGTGCCAGCAGCTTGGAGCGTCAGGGGGTTGGCTATGGCTACACCTTC.

The genes are TRBV27 and TRBJ1-6; perhaps TRBD1 as D (6 bases). This CDR3 is 17 amino acids long. The V gene's germline CDR1 is MNHEY and CDR2 SMNVEV (reference sequence). V lost 3 bases, J lost 2 bases, and 14 bases lay in between. CDR3 bases: TGTGCCAGCAGTTTCTACGGACAGAAGACCTATAATTCACCCCTCCACTTT. Protein sequence: CASSFYGQKTYNSPLHF.

The V call is TRBV4-2, the J call TRBJ1-4; 9 bases align to TRBD1. CDR1 LGHNA and CDR2 YNFKEQ come from the germline V gene. The CDR3 covers 19 residues. Unmatched junction bases numbered 17, after V lost 1 base and J lost 8 bases. CDR3 loop: CASSQVFGFDRGVREKLFF. In nucleotides, the CDR3 is TGTGCCAGCAGCCAAGTTTTCGGCTTCGACAGGGGGGTGAGGGAAAAACTGTTTTTT.

The genes are TRBV7-2 and TRBJ1-2, with TRBD1 identical over 12 bases. V was clipped by 1 base and J by 3 bases; unmatched bases: 6. The length of the CDR3 is 17 residues. The germline gives CDR1 SGHTA, CDR2 FQGNSA. The CDR3 region has the DNA TGTGCCAGCAGCTTAGATGGGACAGGGGGCGCTTACTATGGCTACACCTTC. Amino acid sequence: CASSLDGTGGAYYGYTF.

The rearrangement joins TRBV6-1 to TRBJ1-3; D is uncertain. The CDR3 is 17 residues long. V shed 3 bases and J shed 0 bases, with 15 bases lying between them. The germline V gene has CDR1 MNHNS and CDR2 SASEGT. The DNA of the CDR3 is TGTGCCAGCAGTGACCAGATGTCCCCATTCTCTGGAAACACCATATATTTT. It yields the protein CASSDQMSPFSGNTIYF.

The chain employs TRBV27 and TRBJ1-2; the D is unclear. The germline CDR1 and CDR2 sequences are MNHEY and SMNVEV (reference sequence). This CDR3 region has 17 residues. Trimming pared 2 bases from V and 0 bases from J, leaving 16 bases between. CDR3 nucleotides: TGTGCCAGCAGTTTAACCCCTCTTAATGGGGCTAACTATGGCTACACCTTC. This gives the protein CASSLTPLNGANYGYTF.

V gene TRBV4-1 combines with J gene TRBJ2-5; D ambiguous. This CDR3 has 12 amino acids. Germline lookup yields CDR1 MGHRA and CDR2 YSYEKL. V shed 0 bases and J shed 9 bases, with 8 bases lying between them. This CDR3 is CASSQELSAQYF. CDR3 DNA sequence: TGCGCCAGCAGCCAAGAATTGTCGGCCCAGTACTTC.

This clone was recorded a few times. The V and J genes are TRBV4-1 and TRBJ1-6; D ambiguous. Per germline, CDR1 MGHRA and CDR2 YSYEKL. This CDR3 is built from 17 residues. The V gene lost 0 bases and the J gene lost 10 bases, with 19 bases spanning the gap. The CDR3 bases are TGCGCCAGCAGCCAAGAAGCCACCCCGGTTTATGGGTCACCCCTCCACTTT. This sequence encodes CASSQEATPVYGSPLHF.

The rearrangement uses TRBV2 and TRBJ1-1; the D is unclear. Trimming shortened V by 7 bases and J by 1 base, and 10 bases separated the two germline ends. Germline V gene lookup returns CDR1 SNHLY and CDR2 FYNNEI. This CDR3 has 13 amino acids. Here the CDR3 reads CASTSGENTEAFF. The CDR3 coding sequence is TGTGCCAGCACCTCGGGCGAGAACACTGAAGCTTTCTTT.

The V gene is TRBV5-4, the J gene TRBJ1-1, with D possibly TRBD1 on 6 matching bases. Germline V lookup: CDR1 SGHNT, CDR2 YYREEE (reference sequence). The CDR3 covers 15 residues. Deletions cut 0 bases from V and 1 base from J, with 10 bases between. The CDR3 spells CASSLAGGRNTEAFF. The CDR3 bases are TGTGCCAGCAGCTTGGCCGGGGGGCGGAACACTGAAGCTTTCTTT.

V gene TRBV5-1 combines with J gene TRBJ2-5, with 8 nucleotides matching TRBD1. The trim removed 2 bases at V and 5 bases at J, leaving 5 bases unmatched. CDR3 length: 14 amino acids. Looked up from germline, CDR1 is SGHRS and CDR2 is YFSETQ. The CDR3 is CASSLQGGRETQYF. DNA of the CDR3: TGCGCCAGCAGCTTACAGGGGGGCCGGGAGACCCAGTACTTC. The full variable domain, with the rest looked up from reference TRBV5-1 and TRBJ2-5, is KAGVTQTPRYLIKTRGQQVTLSCSPISGHRSVSWYQQTPGQGLQFLFEYFSETQRNKGNFPGRFSGRQFSNSRSEMNVSTLELGDSALYLCASSLQGGRETQYFGPGTRLLVL.